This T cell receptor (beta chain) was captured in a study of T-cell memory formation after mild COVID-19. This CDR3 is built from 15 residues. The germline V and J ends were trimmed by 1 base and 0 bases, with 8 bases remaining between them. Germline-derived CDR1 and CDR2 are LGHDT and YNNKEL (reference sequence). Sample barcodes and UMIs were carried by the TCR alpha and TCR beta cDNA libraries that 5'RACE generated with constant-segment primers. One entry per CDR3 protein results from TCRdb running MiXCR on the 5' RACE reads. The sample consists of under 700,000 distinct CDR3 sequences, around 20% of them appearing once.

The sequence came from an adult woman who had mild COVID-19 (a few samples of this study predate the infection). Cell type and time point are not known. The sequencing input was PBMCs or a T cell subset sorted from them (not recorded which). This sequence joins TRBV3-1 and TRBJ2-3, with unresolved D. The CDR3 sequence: CASSQASLSTDTQYF. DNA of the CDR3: TGTGCCAGCAGCCAAGCCAGCCTTAGCACAGATACGCAGTATTTT.